Listed here are 29 T cell receptor beta chains from one sample, sequenced in a study of cytomegalovirus exposure and HLA in healthy donors (dated by TCRdb to between 2016 and 2019). Libraries were built with the immunoSEQ multiplex PCR assay. TCRdb took this table from immuneACCESS and kept in-frame rearrangements with V and J called. Such tables lack part of the clones; where checked against another copy, unresolved V genes explain under half of the gap, and the rest is unexplained. Here the sample has 120,000 or so clones; approximately 95% occur a single time. Of the sample, less than 2% falls within the top ten clones. Sequencing input: PBMCs. All receptors derive from a man between 18 and 35 years old in good health and CMV-seronegative.

The chain uses TRBV11-3 and TRBJ2-1; 7 bases align to TRBD1. Per germline, CDR1 SGHNT and CDR2 YENEEA. The V segment lost 6 bases and the J segment 6 bases; nucleotides outside the gene matches: 11. This CDR3 has 15 residues. As DNA, the CDR3 is TGTGCCAGCAGACCGACAGGGTTTGGGTCCAATGAGCAGTTCTTC. Translating it yields CASRPTGFGSNEQFF.

The gene calls are TRBV2 and TRBJ1-4, with 7 nucleotides matching TRBD1. The CDR3 extends over 14 amino acids. J lost 4 bases, V lost 7 bases, and 6 bases had no gene match. Per the germline V gene, CDR1 is SNHLY and CDR2 is FYNNEI. Here the CDR3 reads CASIVGQNNEKLFF. DNA for the CDR3: TGTGCCAGCATTGTGGGACAGAATAATGAAAAACTGTTTTTT.

This clone was seen once. The V call is TRBV4-1, the J call TRBJ2-7; TRBD2 might be the D (5 bases). The CDR3 is made up of 14 amino acids. The V gene's germline CDR1 is MGHRA and CDR2 YSYEKL. V dropped 4 bases and J dropped 3 bases, with 13 bases sitting between them. CDR3 sequence (DNA): TGCGCCAGCAGCCCGGCCGGGATCGGCTACGAGCAGTACTTC. It translates to CASSPAGIGYEQYF.

This sequence joins TRBV5-4 and TRBJ2-1, with 8 bases fitting TRBD2. Germline V gene sequence: CDR1 SGHNT, CDR2 YYREEE (reference sequence). J was trimmed by 4 bases and V by 4 bases; bases with no gene match: 13. The CDR3 loop spans 17 amino acids. CDR3 in DNA: TGTGCCAGCAGCCCCGGACTAGCAATTGCCCCGTACAATGAGCAGTTCTTC. This sequence encodes CASSPGLAIAPYNEQFF.

V gene TRBV30 combines with J gene TRBJ2-7, with 10 positions matching TRBD1. The CDR3 has 13 amino acids. Trimming removed 1 base from V and 6 bases from J; junction bases left unmatched: 3. The V gene's germline CDR1 is GTSNPN and CDR2 SVGIG (reference sequence). The CDR3 is CAWSGTGGREQYF. Here the CDR3 DNA reads TGTGCCTGGAGTGGGACAGGGGGGCGCGAGCAGTACTTC.

The chain's CDR3 is CASSQEATGGYGYTF. The CDR3 bases are TGCGCCAGCAGCCAAGAAGCGACGGGAGGATATGGCTACACCTTC. The gene calls are TRBV4-1 and TRBJ1-2; D uncertain. There are 15 residues in the CDR3. Deletions cut 0 bases from V and 5 bases from J, with 13 bases between. The V gene's germline CDR1 is MGHRA and CDR2 YSYEKL.

J is TRBJ2-7 and V is TRBV4-3; TRBD2 matches at 7 bases. This CDR3 region has 17 residues. Germline CDR1 is LGHNA and CDR2 is YSLEER. J gave up 0 bases and V 0 bases, and 8 bases lay outside the gene matches. The CDR3 nucleotides read TGCGCCAGCAGCCAAGAAGGGCCTAGCGGTAGCTCCTACGAGCAGTACTTC. This translates into CASSQEGPSGSSYEQYF.

The gene calls are TRBV4-1 and TRBJ1-1; 9 bases map to TRBD1. J was trimmed by 4 bases and V by 0 bases; bases with no gene match: 3. Germline V gene lookup returns CDR1 MGHRA and CDR2 YSYEKL. CDR3 length: 15 residues. The CDR3 DNA reads TGCGCCAGCAGCCAAGAAAAGACAGGGGGCACTGAAGCTTTCTTT. It encodes CASSQEKTGGTEAFF.

The genes are TRBV28 and TRBJ2-7; TRBD1 might be the D (6 bases). Per the germline V gene, CDR1 is MDHEN and CDR2 is SYDVKM. The CDR3 has 12 residues. Trimming took 5 bases from V and 6 from J, leaving 11 bases between them. CDR3: CASSPTGIEQYF. CDR3 bases: TGTGCCAGCAGTCCCACAGGGATCGAGCAGTACTTC.

The gene calls are TRBV29-1 and TRBJ1-2; 10 bases match TRBD1. The trim removed 4 bases at V and 1 base at J, leaving 3 bases unmatched. The CDR3 is made up of 14 amino acids. From germline, CDR1 is SQVTM and CDR2 ANQGSEA. CDR3 nucleotide sequence: TGCAGCGTTGCCCGGGACAGGGGTAACTATGGCTACACCTTC. As protein: CSVARDRGNYGYTF.

This CDR3 is CASSVDRGGETQYF. The CDR3 region has the DNA TGTGCCAGCAGCGTAGACAGGGGTGGAGAGACCCAGTACTTC. The rearrangement joins TRBV9 to TRBJ2-5, with 7 bases identical to TRBD1. The CDR3 length is 14 residues. The germline gives CDR1 SGDLS, CDR2 YYNGEE. With V trimmed by 0 bases and J by 4 bases, 3 bases remained unmatched.

J is TRBJ2-5 and V is TRBV6-5; D is undetermined. V was trimmed by 2 bases and J by 5 bases, leaving 15 bases between them. Germline CDR1 is MNHEY and CDR2 is SVGAGI. CDR3 length: 15 residues. CDR3 sequence: CASSYVRNPRETQYF. The CDR3, as DNA: TGTGCCAGCAGTTACGTCAGGAATCCCAGGGAGACCCAGTACTTC.

The CDR3, as DNA: TGTGCCAGTAGTAGGACGACAGGAACTAACTATGGCTACACCTTC. Protein product: CASSRTTGTNYGYTF. The V gene is TRBV19, the J gene TRBJ1-2; a possible D gene is TRBD1 (6 bases). V was cut by 4 bases and J by 0 bases, with 12 bases left in between. This CDR3 region has 15 residues. The germline gives CDR1 LNHDA, CDR2 SQIVND (reference sequence).

The chain employs TRBV6-1 and TRBJ2-7; 8 bases line up with TRBD1. The CDR3 length is 15 residues. CDR1 is MNHNS, CDR2 SASEGT, per germline. The V gene end was trimmed by 3 bases and the J gene end by 2 bases; junction bases not matched to a gene: 6. The CDR3 bases are TGTGCCAGCAGTGAGGAGGCAGGGGGCGCCTACGAGCAGTACTTC. Translating gives CASSEEAGGAYEQYF.

The chain links TRBV5-6 to TRBJ2-7; unclear D gene. V lost 4 bases, J lost 2 bases, and 19 bases lay in between. There are 16 residues in the CDR3. The V gene's germline CDR1 is SGHDT and CDR2 YYEEEE. CDR3 in DNA: TGTGCCAGCAGCCTCGTGGTCAGCGACTCTCCCTACGAGCAGTACTTC. It is translated as CASSLVVSDSPYEQYF.

The J gene is TRBJ1-5, the V gene TRBV6-5; 8 bases are a match to TRBD1. This CDR3 is 15 amino acids long. The J segment lost 3 bases and the V segment lost 5 bases, leaving 6 bases of the junction unmatched. The germline CDR1 and CDR2 sequences are MNHEY and SVGAGI. The CDR3 bases are TGTGCCAGCAGTCACGACAGGGGAGACAATCAGCCCCAGCATTTT. Translated: CASSHDRGDNQPQHF.

V is TRBV30 and J is TRBJ2-1, with 9 bases identical to TRBD2. The CDR3 runs 14 residues. In germline, CDR1 is GTSNPN, CDR2 SVGIG (reference sequence). After removal of 1 base from V and 8 bases from J, the junction contained 6 bases not matched to a gene. CDR3 nucleotides: TGTGCCTGGAGTGCAAAGCGGGAGGATGATGAGCAGTTCTTC. It codes for CAWSAKREDDEQFF.

The V gene is TRBV7-2, the J gene TRBJ2-7; tentative D call: TRBD2 (6 bases). Germline CDR1 reads SGHTA; CDR2 reads FQGNSA. Deletions cut 1 base from V and 6 bases from J, with 16 bases between. The CDR3 covers 15 residues. The CDR3 region is CASSLVASEGREQYF. The CDR3 nucleotides read TGTGCCAGCAGCTTAGTCGCGTCGGAGGGGCGCGAGCAGTACTTC.

The DNA for the CDR3 is TGCAGCGTTCAAACGGGACTAGCCACCGATGAGCAGTTCTTC. Its protein is CSVQTGLATDEQFF. The chain couples TRBV29-1 to TRBJ2-1, with 9 bases aligning to TRBD2. With V trimmed by 5 bases and J by 8 bases, 10 bases remained unmatched. This CDR3 is 14 amino acids long. Per the germline V gene, CDR1 is SQVTM and CDR2 is ANQGSEA.

This chain uses TRBV19 with TRBJ2-3; tentatively, D is TRBD1 (6 bases). This CDR3 comprises 13 residues. The V end was cut by 3 bases, the J end by 6 bases, with 10 bases between. Germline loops: CDR1 LNHDA, CDR2 SQIVND (reference sequence). CDR3 DNA sequence: TGTGCCAGTAGTATTACAGGGTCGGATACGCAGTATTTT. It yields the protein CASSITGSDTQYF. Full variable domain (missing parts from reference TRBV19 and TRBJ2-3): DGGITQSPKYLFRKEGQNVTLSCEQNLNHDAMYWYRQDPGQGLRLIYYSQIVNDFQKGDIAEGYSVSREKKESFPLTVTSAQKNPTAFYLCASSITGSDTQYFGPGTRLTVL.

The V call is TRBV18, the J call TRBJ2-7; 7 bases line up with TRBD1. From germline, CDR1 is KGHSH and CDR2 LQKENI. The CDR3 is 12 residues long. V lost 6 bases, J lost 5 bases, and 4 bases stayed unmatched. CDR3 in amino acids: CASSRQGDEQYF. The CDR3 DNA reads as TGTGCCAGCTCGCGGCAGGGGGACGAGCAGTACTTC.

CDR3 protein: CASSLNYFPQYF. DNA for the CDR3: TGTGCCAGCAGCCTAAATTATTTCCCGCAGTATTTT. The V gene is TRBV7-6, the J gene TRBJ2-3; D uncertain. Trimming took 5 bases from V and 10 from J, leaving 13 bases between them. This CDR3 is built from 12 residues. Germline CDR1 SGHVS, CDR2 FNYEAQ. The full variable domain, rest sourced from reference TRBV7-6 and TRBJ2-3, is GAGVSQSPRYKVTKRGQDVALRCDPISGHVSLYWYRQALGQGPEFLTYFNYEAQQDKSGLPNDRFSAERPEGSISTLTIQRTEQRDSAMYRCASSLNYFPQYFGPGTRLTVL.

J is TRBJ2-7 and V is TRBV27, with 13 bases fitting TRBD2. Trimming removed 4 bases from V and 5 bases from J; junction bases left unmatched: 8. CDR1 and CDR2 from the germline V gene are MNHEY and SMNVEV (reference sequence). CDR3 length equals 16 residues. The CDR3 sequence: CASSSPWTSGRNEQYF. In DNA form, the CDR3 reads TGTGCCAGCAGTTCCCCCTGGACTAGCGGGAGAAACGAGCAGTACTTC.

This chain connects TRBV9 to TRBJ2-2, with D uncertain. Germline values: CDR1 SGDLS, CDR2 YYNGEE. V lost 4 bases and J 6 bases, leaving 13 bases between the germline ends. The CDR3 runs 14 residues. The chain's CDR3 is CASSPHPSAGELFF. CDR3 sequence (DNA): TGTGCCAGCAGCCCTCACCCCTCGGCCGGGGAGCTGTTTTTT.

The chain uses TRBV6-5 and TRBJ1-5; the match to TRBD1 covers 7 bases. The CDR3 runs 15 residues. Germline trimming cut 2 bases from V and 2 bases from J; bases unmatched to any gene: 3. CDR1 and CDR2 from the germline V gene are MNHEY and SVGAGI. CDR3 nucleotides: TGTGCCAGCAGTTACCGCGGACAGGGCAATCAGCCCCAGCATTTT. This translates into CASSYRGQGNQPQHF.

The chain uses TRBV18 and TRBJ1-1; no clear D gene. Deletions cut 4 bases from V and 1 base from J, with 13 bases between. Looked up from germline, CDR1 is KGHSH and CDR2 is LQKENI. The CDR3 has 15 residues. CDR3 sequence: CASSLMTDGNTEAFF. The CDR3 bases are TGTGCCAGCTCACTCATGACTGACGGGAACACTGAAGCTTTCTTT. The whole variable domain, filled in from reference TRBV18 and TRBJ1-1, reads NAGVMQNPRHLVRRRGQEARLRCSPMKGHSHVYWYRQLPEEGLKFMVYLQKENIIDESGMPKERFSAEFPKEGPSILRIQQVVRGDSAAYFCASSLMTDGNTEAFFGQGTRLTVV.

The chain combines TRBV2 with TRBJ2-1; the D is unclear. The CDR3 length is 11 residues. Germline V lookup: CDR1 SNHLY, CDR2 FYNNEI. V lost 6 bases and J lost 4, with 4 bases in between. The CDR3 sequence: CASRTYNEQFF. CDR3 nucleotide sequence: TGTGCCAGCAGAACTTACAATGAGCAGTTCTTC.

The chain has TRBV18 and TRBJ2-5; 9 nucleotides match TRBD2. This CDR3 is 15 amino acids long. Germline assignment: CDR1 KGHSH and CDR2 LQKENI. V lost 1 base and J lost 4; bases outside the gene matches: 4. The CDR3 nucleotides read TGTGCCAGCTCACCACTGGCGGGAGGGCCAGAGACCCAGTACTTC. Its translation: CASSPLAGGPETQYF.

The J gene is TRBJ2-5, the V gene TRBV19; 9 nucleotides line up with TRBD2. The CDR3 runs 15 residues. Germline trimming cut 5 bases from V and 1 base from J; bases unmatched to any gene: 5. Germline CDR1 is LNHDA and CDR2 is SQIVND (reference sequence). CDR3 sequence (DNA): TGTGCCAGTAGTGCTAGCGGGATGATCCAAGAGACCCAGTACTTC. This translates into CASSASGMIQETQYF.